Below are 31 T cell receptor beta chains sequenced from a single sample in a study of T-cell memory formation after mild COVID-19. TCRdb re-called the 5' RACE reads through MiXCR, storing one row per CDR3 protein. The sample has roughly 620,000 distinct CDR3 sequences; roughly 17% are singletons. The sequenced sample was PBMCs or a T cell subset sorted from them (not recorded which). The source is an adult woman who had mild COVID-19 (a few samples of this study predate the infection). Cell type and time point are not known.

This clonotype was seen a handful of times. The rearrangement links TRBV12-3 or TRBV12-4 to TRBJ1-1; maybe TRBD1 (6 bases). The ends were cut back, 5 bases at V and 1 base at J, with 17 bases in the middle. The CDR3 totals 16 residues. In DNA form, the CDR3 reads TGTGCCAGCAGTAACTACACCGGGACAAAGAACACTGAAGCTTTCTTT. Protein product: CASSNYTGTKNTEAFF.

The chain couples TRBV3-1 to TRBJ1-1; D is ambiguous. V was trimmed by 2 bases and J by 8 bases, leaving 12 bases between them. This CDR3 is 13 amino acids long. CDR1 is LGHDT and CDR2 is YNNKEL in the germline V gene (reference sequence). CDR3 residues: CASSQNRAGEAFF. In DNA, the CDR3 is TGTGCCAGCAGCCAAAACCGTGCAGGAGAAGCTTTCTTT.

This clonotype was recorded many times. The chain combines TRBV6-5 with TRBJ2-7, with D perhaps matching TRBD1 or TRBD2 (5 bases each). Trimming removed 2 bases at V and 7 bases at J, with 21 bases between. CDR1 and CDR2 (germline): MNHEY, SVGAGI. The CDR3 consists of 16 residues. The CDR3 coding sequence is TGTGCCAGCAGTTACGATTTGGGGCGGGCAATGGGGGAGCAGTACTTC. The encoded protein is CASSYDLGRAMGEQYF.

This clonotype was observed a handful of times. CDR3 loop: CASSLPVGVFSRKETQYF. The CDR3 nucleotides are TGTGCCAGCAGCTTACCCGTTGGGGTATTCTCGAGAAAAGAGACCCAGTACTTC. The chain uses TRBV7-2 and TRBJ2-5; no clear D gene. CDR3 length: 18 residues. With 2 bases removed from V and 3 bases from J, the gap between germline ends came to 22 bases. CDR1 and CDR2 (germline): SGHTA, FQGNSA.

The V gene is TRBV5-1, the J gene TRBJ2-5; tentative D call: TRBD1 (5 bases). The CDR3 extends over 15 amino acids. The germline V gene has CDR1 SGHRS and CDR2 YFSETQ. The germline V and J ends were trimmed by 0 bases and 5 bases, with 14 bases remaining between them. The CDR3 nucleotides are TGCGCCAGCAGCTTGGTTGTCAGGGCGTCGGAGACCCAGTACTTC. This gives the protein CASSLVVRASETQYF.

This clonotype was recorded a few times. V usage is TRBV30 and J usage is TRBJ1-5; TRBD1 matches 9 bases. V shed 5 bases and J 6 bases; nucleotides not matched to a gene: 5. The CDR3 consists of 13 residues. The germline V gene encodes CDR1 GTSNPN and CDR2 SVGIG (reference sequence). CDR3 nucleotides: TGTGCCTGGTCACAGGGGGCCGGTCAGCCCCAGCATTTT. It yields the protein CAWSQGAGQPQHF.

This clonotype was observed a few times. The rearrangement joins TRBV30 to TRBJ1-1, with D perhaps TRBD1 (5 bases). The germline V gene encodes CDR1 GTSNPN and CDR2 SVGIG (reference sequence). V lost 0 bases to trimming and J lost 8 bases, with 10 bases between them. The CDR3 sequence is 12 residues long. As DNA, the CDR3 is TGTGCCTGGAGTGTTGACAGCATCGAAGCTTTCTTT. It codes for CAWSVDSIEAFF.

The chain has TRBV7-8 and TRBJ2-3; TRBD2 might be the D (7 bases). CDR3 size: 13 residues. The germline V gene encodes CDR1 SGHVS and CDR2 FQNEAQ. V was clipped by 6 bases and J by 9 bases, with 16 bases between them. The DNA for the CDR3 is TGTGCCAGCAGGGCCGAGGGGGGGTCGACGCAGTATTTT. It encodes CASRAEGGSTQYF.

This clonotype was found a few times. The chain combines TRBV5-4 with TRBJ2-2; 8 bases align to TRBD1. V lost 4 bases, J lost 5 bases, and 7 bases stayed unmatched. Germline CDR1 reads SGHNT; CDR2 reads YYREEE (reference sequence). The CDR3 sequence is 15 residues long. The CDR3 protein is CASSPGQGWTGELFF. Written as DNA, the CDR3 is TGTGCCAGCAGCCCCGGACAGGGATGGACCGGGGAGCTGTTTTTT. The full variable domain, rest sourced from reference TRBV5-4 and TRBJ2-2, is ETGVTQSPTHLIKTRGQQVTLRCSSQSGHNTVSWYQQALGQGPQFIFQYYREEENGRGNFPPRFSGLQFPNYSSELNVNALELDDSALYLCASSPGQGWTGELFFGEGSRLTVL.

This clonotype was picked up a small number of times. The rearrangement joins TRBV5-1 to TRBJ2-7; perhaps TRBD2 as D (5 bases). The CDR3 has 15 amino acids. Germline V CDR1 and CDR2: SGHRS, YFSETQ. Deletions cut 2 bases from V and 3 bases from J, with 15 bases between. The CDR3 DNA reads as TGCGCCAGCAGCTTAATCGACTACGGTTTCTACGAGCAGTACTTC. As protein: CASSLIDYGFYEQYF.

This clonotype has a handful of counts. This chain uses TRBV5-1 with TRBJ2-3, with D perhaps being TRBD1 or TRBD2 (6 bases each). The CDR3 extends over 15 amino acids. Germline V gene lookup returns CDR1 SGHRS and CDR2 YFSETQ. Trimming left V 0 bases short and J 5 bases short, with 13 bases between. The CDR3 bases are TGCGCCAGCAGCTTGGCCCCGGGGGCTAAAGATACGCAGTATTTT. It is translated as CASSLAPGAKDTQYF. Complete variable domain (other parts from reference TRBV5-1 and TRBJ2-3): KAGVTQTPRYLIKTRGQQVTLSCSPISGHRSVSWYQQTPGQGLQFLFEYFSETQRNKGNFPGRFSGRQFSNSRSEMNVSTLELGDSALYLCASSLAPGAKDTQYFGPGTRLTVL.

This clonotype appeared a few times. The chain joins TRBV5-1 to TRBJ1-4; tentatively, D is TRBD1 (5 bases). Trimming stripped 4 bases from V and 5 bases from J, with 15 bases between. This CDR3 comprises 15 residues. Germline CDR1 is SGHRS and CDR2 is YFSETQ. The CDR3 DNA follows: TGCGCCAGCAGCCTAGACAGTCTCCAGAATGAAAAACTGTTTTTT. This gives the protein CASSLDSLQNEKLFF.

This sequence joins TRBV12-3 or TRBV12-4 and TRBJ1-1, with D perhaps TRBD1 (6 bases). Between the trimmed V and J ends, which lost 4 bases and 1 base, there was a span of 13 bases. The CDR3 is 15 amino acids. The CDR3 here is CASSYPVGGNTEAFF. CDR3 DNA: TGTGCCAGCAGTTACCCGGTAGGGGGGAACACTGAAGCTTTCTTT.

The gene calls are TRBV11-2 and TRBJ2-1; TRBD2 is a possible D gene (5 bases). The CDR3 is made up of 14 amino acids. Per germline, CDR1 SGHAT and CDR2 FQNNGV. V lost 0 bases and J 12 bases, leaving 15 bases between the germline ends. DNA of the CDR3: TGTGCCAGCAGCTTAGATTCGGGATTTATACTGCAGTTCTTC. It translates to CASSLDSGFILQFF.

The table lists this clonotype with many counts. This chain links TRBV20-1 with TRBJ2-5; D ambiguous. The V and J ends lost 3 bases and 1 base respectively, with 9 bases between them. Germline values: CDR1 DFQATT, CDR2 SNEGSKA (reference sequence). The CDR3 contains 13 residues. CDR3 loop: CSASFGSQETQYF. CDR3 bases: TGCAGTGCTAGCTTTGGCAGCCAAGAGACCCAGTACTTC.

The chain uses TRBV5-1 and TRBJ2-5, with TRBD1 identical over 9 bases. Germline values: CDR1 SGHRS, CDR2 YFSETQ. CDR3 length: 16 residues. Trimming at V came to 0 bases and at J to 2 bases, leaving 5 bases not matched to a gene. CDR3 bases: TGCGCCAGCAGCTTGGGGGCTGGGACAGGGCAAGAGACCCAGTACTTC. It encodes CASSLGAGTGQETQYF.

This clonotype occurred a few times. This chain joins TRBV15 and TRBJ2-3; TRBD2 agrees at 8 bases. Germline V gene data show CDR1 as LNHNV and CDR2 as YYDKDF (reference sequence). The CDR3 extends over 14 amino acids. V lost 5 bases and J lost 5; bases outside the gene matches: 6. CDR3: CATSPTGGRDTQYF. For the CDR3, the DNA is TGTGCCACCAGCCCCACGGGGGGGCGAGATACGCAGTATTTT.

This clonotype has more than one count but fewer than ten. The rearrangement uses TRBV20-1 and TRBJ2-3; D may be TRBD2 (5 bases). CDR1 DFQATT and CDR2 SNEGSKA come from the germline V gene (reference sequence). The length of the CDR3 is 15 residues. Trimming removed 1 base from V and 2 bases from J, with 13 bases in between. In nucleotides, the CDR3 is TGCAGTGCTAGAGTTCGGGGTCGGTTCACAGATACGCAGTATTTT. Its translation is CSARVRGRFTDTQYF.

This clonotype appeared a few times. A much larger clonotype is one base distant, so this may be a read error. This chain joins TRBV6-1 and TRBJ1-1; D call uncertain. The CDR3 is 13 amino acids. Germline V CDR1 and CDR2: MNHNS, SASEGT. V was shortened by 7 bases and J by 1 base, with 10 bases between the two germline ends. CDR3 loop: CASILDGNTEAFF. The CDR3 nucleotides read TGTGCCAGCATCTTGGACGGGAACACTGAAGCTTTCTTT.

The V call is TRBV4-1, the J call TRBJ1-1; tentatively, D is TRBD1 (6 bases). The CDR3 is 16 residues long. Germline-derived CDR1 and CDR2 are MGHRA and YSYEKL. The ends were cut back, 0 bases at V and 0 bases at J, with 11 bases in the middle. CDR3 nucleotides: TGCGCCAGCAGCCAAGATCTAGGGGGGGTGAACACTGAAGCTTTCTTT. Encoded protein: CASSQDLGGVNTEAFF.

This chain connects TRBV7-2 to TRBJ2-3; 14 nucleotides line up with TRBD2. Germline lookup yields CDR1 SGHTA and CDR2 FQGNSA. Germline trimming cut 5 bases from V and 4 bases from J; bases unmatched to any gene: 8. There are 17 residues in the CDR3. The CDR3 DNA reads TGTGCCAGCAGCCTGACTAGCGGGAGGGCGGAGTCAGATACGCAGTATTTT. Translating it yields CASSLTSGRAESDTQYF.

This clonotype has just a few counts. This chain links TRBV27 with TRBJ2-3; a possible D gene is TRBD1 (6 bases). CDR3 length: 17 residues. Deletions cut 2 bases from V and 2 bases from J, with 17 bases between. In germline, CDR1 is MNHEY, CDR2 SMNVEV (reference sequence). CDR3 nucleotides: TGTGCCAGCAGTTTAGGGGTTGGGCAGGGGACCACAGATACGCAGTATTTT. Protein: CASSLGVGQGTTDTQYF.

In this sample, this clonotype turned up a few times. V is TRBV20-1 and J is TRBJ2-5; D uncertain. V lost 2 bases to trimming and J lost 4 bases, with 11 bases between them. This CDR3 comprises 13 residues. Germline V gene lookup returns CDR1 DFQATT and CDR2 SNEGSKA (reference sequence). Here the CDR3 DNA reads TGCAGTGCTAGATCAAGGTTAATAGAGACCCAGTACTTC. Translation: CSARSRLIETQYF.

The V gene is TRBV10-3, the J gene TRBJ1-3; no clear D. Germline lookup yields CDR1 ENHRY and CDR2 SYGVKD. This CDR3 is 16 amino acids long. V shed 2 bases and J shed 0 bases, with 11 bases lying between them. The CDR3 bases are TGTGCCATCAGTGAGAGGCAGCTGAGCTCTGGAAACACCATATATTTT. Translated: CAISERQLSSGNTIYF.

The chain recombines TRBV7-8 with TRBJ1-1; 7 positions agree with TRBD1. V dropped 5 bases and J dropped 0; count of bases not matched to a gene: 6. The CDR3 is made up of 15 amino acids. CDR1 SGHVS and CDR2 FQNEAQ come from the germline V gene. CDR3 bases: TGTGCCAGCAGCAACCACAGGGGAGTGAACACTGAAGCTTTCTTT. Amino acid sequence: CASSNHRGVNTEAFF.

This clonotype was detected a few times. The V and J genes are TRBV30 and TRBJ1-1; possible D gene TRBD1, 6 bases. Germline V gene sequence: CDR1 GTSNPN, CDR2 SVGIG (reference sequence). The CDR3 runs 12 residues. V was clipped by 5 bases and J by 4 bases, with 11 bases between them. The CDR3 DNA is TGTGCCTGGGAACAGGGAGTCACTGAAGCTTTCTTT. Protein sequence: CAWEQGVTEAFF.

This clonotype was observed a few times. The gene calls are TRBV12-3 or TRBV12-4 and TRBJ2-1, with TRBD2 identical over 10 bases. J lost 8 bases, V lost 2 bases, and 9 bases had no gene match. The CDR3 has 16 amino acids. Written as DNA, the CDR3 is TGTGCCAGCAGTTTACCCCAGCTAGCGGGAGTTCATGAGCAGTTCTTC. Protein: CASSLPQLAGVHEQFF.

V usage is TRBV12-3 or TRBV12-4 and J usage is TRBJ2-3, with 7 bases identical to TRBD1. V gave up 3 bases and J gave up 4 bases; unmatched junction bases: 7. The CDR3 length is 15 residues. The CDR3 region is CASSFRGGRADTQYF. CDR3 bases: TGTGCCAGCAGTTTTCGAGGGGGCCGGGCAGATACGCAGTATTTT.

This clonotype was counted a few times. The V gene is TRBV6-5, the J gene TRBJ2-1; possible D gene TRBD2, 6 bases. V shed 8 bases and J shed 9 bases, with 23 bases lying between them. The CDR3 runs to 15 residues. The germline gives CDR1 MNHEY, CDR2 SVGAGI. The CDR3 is CASGIAGNWVGEQFF. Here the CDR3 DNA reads TGTGCCAGCGGGATCGCGGGAAATTGGGTCGGTGAGCAGTTCTTC.

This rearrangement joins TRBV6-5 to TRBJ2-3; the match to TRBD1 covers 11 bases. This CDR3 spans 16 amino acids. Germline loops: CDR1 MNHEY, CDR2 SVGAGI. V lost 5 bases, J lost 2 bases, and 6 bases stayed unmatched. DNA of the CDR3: TGTGCCAGCAGTCCTTGGACAGGGGGCCCCACAGATACGCAGTATTTT. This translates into CASSPWTGGPTDTQYF.

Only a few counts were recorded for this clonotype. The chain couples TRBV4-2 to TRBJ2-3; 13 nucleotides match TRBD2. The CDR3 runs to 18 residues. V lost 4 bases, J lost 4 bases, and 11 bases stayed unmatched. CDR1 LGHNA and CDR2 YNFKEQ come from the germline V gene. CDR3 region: CASSLGTSGNWPPDTQYF. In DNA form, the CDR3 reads TGTGCCAGCAGCCTGGGGACTAGCGGGAACTGGCCCCCAGATACGCAGTATTTT.